Below are 13 T cell receptor beta chains sequenced from a single sample in a study of T-cell reconstitution after alpha-beta-depleted transplantation in children. This sample's TCRbeta library carried unique molecular identifier barcodes. TCRdb itself ran the PCR reads through MiXCR, one entry per CDR3 protein. This table holds some 520,000 distinct CDR3 sequences, around a third found once. The sequencing here drew on PBMCs from the stem cell graft donor, taken from the stem cell graft. Source of these receptors: a human donor who donated a stem cell graft to a child with aplastic anemia.

This clonotype was observed a few times. The chain carries TRBV12-3 or TRBV12-4 and TRBJ2-5, with D possibly called TRBD1 or TRBD2 (5 bases each). V was shortened by 1 base and J by 5 bases, with 20 bases between the two germline ends. This CDR3 is built from 17 residues. The CDR3 DNA follows: TGTGCCAGCAGTTTAGGCCCCGGGACCCAAGGGGTGGAGACCCAGTACTTC. This sequence encodes CASSLGPGTQGVETQYF.

This clonotype was seen more than once but under ten times. The chain links TRBV9 to TRBJ2-1; D is perhaps TRBD2 (6 bases). The CDR3 sequence is 15 residues long. V was cut by 0 bases and J by 4 bases, with 11 bases left in between. The germline V gene has CDR1 SGDLS and CDR2 YYNGEE. This CDR3 reads CASSVGGLLYNEQFF. The CDR3 DNA reads as TGTGCCAGCAGCGTAGGGGGACTCCTTTACAATGAGCAGTTCTTC.

The chain employs TRBV9 and TRBJ1-4; the D gene is possibly TRBD1 (5 bases). Per the germline V gene, CDR1 is SGDLS and CDR2 is YYNGEE. CDR3 length equals 14 residues. Trimming stripped 4 bases from V and 8 bases from J, with 15 bases between. The CDR3 nucleotides read TGTGCCAGCAGCCCACGGACAAGGGAAGAAAAACTGTTTTTT. It codes for CASSPRTREEKLFF.

This clonotype was detected only a few times. The chain couples TRBV30 to TRBJ2-1; D might be TRBD1 (5 bases). This CDR3 is built from 16 residues. CDR1 GTSNPN and CDR2 SVGIG come from the germline V gene (reference sequence). V lost 2 bases and J lost 5, with 19 bases in between. The CDR3 region has the DNA TGTGCCTGGAGTCCGGTGGGGCTAGGGGCCCACAATGAGCAGTTCTTC. Protein sequence: CAWSPVGLGAHNEQFF.

About this clonotype itself: Its ends do not fully match the called genes, so a read error is possible. V usage is TRBV4-3 and J usage is TRBJ2-3; no firm D call. This CDR3 has 15 amino acids. From germline, CDR1 is LGHNA and CDR2 YSLEER. The CDR3 sequence is CARSRPSRIADTQYF. DNA of the CDR3: TGCGCCAGAAGCCGACCATCCCGGATAGCAGATACGCAGTATTTT.

This clonotype was seen a few times. This chain links TRBV5-6 with TRBJ2-2; D call uncertain. The germline V gene has CDR1 SGHDT and CDR2 YYEEEE. The CDR3 is 17 amino acids. Trimming took off 1 base at V and 3 bases at J, with 16 bases between the two ends. In nucleotides, the CDR3 is TGTGCCAGCAGCTTGTCTCCCTCCGGTATTGACACCGGGGAGCTGTTTTTT. Protein sequence: CASSLSPSGIDTGELFF.

This clonotype has only a few counts. The rearrangement uses TRBV12-3 or TRBV12-4 and TRBJ1-1, with 7 nucleotides matching TRBD1. J was trimmed by 5 bases and V by 11 bases; bases with no gene match: 8. The CDR3 spans 12 residues. Here the CDR3 DNA reads TGTGCCGTACGACAGGGTCCGACTGAAGCTTTCTTT. The encoded protein is CAVRQGPTEAFF.

The genes are TRBV15 and TRBJ2-7; 7 nucleotides agree with TRBD2. The CDR3 has 15 residues. Trimming removed 4 bases from V and 2 bases from J; junction bases left unmatched: 8. Per the germline V gene, CDR1 is LNHNV and CDR2 is YYDKDF (reference sequence). The CDR3 loop reads CATSTASGGTYEQYF. CDR3 in DNA: TGTGCCACCAGCACTGCTAGCGGAGGGACCTACGAGCAGTACTTC.

The J gene is TRBJ2-1, the V gene TRBV11-3; 8 nucleotides align to TRBD2. The CDR3 is 16 residues long. Trimming took 2 bases from V and 4 from J; bases not matched to a gene: 7. The germline V gene encodes CDR1 SGHNT and CDR2 YENEEA. The CDR3 is CASSLMRGASYNEQFF. In DNA, the CDR3 is TGTGCCAGCAGCTTAATGCGGGGGGCATCTTACAATGAGCAGTTCTTC.

As for this clonotype: Germline is not matched at one junction end, which may reflect a read error. V gene TRBV7-9 combines with J gene TRBJ1-2; D not resolved. The CDR3 contains 11 residues. Per the germline V gene, CDR1 is SEHNR and CDR2 is FQNEAQ (reference sequence). CDR3 sequence reads: CASSPNFGYTF. The CDR3 nucleotides read TGTGCCAGCAGCCCCAACTTTGGCTACACCTTC.

This clonotype showed up just a few times. The chain employs TRBV20-1 and TRBJ1-5, with a possible D match to TRBD1 (5 bases). The germline V gene encodes CDR1 DFQATT and CDR2 SNEGSKA (reference sequence). Trimming removed 7 bases from V and 5 bases from J, with 15 bases in between. This CDR3 comprises 13 residues. The CDR3 DNA is TGCAGTGGAGGAGGCCGAGGGGATCAGCCCCAGCATTTT. Amino acids: CSGGGRGDQPQHF.

In this sample, this clonotype turned up many times. This sequence joins TRBV12-3 or TRBV12-4 and TRBJ2-4, with unresolved D. V lost 8 bases and J lost 9, with 11 bases in between. The CDR3 length is 11 residues. This chain's CDR3 is CASLGRGIQYF. The CDR3 DNA sequence: TGTGCCAGCCTTGGCAGAGGCATTCAGTACTTC.

The genes are TRBV19 and TRBJ2-5; 15 nucleotides match TRBD2. Trimming took 5 bases from V and 3 from J; bases not matched to a gene: 1. The CDR3 contains 15 residues. Germline lookup yields CDR1 LNHDA and CDR2 SQIVND (reference sequence). The CDR3 protein is CASSGLAGGEETQYF. As DNA, the CDR3 is TGTGCCAGTAGTGGACTAGCGGGAGGGGAAGAGACCCAGTACTTC. Filled out from reference TRBV19 and TRBJ2-5, the complete variable domain reads DGGITQSPKYLFRKEGQNVTLSCEQNLNHDAMYWYRQDPGQGLRLIYYSQIVNDFQKGDIAEGYSVSREKKESFPLTVTSAQKNPTAFYLCASSGLAGGEETQYFGPGTRLLVL.